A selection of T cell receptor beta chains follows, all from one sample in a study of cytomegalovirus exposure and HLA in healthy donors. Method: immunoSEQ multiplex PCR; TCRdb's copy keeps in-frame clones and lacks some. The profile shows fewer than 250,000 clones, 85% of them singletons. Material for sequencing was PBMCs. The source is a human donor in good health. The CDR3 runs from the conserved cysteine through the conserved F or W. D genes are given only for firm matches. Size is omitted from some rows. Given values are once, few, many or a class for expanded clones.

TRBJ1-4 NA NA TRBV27 CASSLSRVANEKLFF TGTGCCAGCAGTTTATCTCGGGTAGCTAATGAAAAACTGTTTTTT
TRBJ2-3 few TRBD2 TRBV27 CASSEGLASFRKYF TGTGCCAGCAGTGAGGGACTAGCTTCTTTTCGGAAGTATTTT
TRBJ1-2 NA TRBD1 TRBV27 CASSTITGERNRGYTF TGTGCCAGCTCTACAATCACAGGGGAGCGGAACCGTGGCTACACCTTC
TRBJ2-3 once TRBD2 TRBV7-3 CASSLSLAGTDTQYF TGTGCCAGCAGCTTAAGCCTAGCGGGCACAGATACGCAGTATTTT
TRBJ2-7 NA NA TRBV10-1 CASSDGGASYEQYF TGCGCCAGCAGTGATGGGGGGGCCTCCTACGAGCAGTACTTC
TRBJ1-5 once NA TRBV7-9 CSSGRGGNQPQHF TGTTCCAGCGGGAGGGGGGGCAATCAGCCCCAGCATTTT
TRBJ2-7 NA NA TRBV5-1 CASSFSSQDYEQYF TGCGCCAGCAGCTTCTCTAGCCAGGACTACGAGCAGTACTTC
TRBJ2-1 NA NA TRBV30 CAWNGGSSYNEQFF TGTGCCTGGAACGGCGGGTCCTCCTACAATGAGCAGTTCTTC
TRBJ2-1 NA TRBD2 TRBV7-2 CASSTIPGLGIEQFF TGTGCCAGCAGCACTATACCGGGACTAGGGATAGAGCAGTTCTTC
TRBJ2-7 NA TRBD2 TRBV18 CASSEPGTSSHEQYF TGTGCCAGCTCAGAGCCCGGGACTAGCTCCCACGAGCAGTACTTC
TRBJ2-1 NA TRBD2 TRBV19 CASSGAGVYNEQFF TGTGCCAGTAGTGGGGCGGGAGTCTACAATGAGCAGTTCTTC
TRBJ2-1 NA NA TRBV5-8 CASSLFRKAIYEQFF TGTGCCAGCAGCTTATTCAGGAAGGCCATCTATGAGCAGTTCTTC
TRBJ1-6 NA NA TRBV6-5 CASRSYNSPLHF TGTGCCAGCCGTAGCTATAATTCACCCCTCCACTTT
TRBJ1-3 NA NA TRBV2 CASSGLLDRTLGYF TGTGCCAGCAGCGGCCTCCTAGACAGAACACTTGGATATTTT
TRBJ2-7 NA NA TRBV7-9 CAVGESYEQYF TGTGCCGTCGGGGAATCCTACGAGCAGTACTTC